Shown below are 32 T cell receptor beta chains from a single sample sequenced in a study of human T cells and chemical hapten exposure (dated by TCRdb to the early 2020s). During library preparation, unique molecular identifiers were attached to individual cDNA molecules so that TCRs could be counted quantitatively and reproducibly. Clones were called with MiXCR by TCRdb after fastp trimmed the public reads at Q25, and only in-frame beta chains were retained. Each CDR3 protein appears once, grouped with its most common genes and DNA. Recorded for this sample are over 2,500 distinct CDR3 sequences; 49% of them occurred a single time. Of the sample, under 13% is held by the ten largest clones. Total RNA was extracted from unfractionated whole blood that had been collected in Tempus Blood RNA tubes. Sequencing was carried out using whole blood. The receptors originated from a human donor who had alopecia or was a healthy volunteer (not recorded which). Some clones in this sample may be carry-over from other donors' samples. This table probably holds off-target reads from a library built for another chain.

This chain links TRBV3-1 with TRBJ2-5; 7 bases agree with TRBD2. Trimming removed 0 bases from V and 4 bases from J; junction bases left unmatched: 8. This CDR3 has 16 residues. Germline CDR1 and CDR2: LGHDT and YNNKEL (reference sequence). This CDR3 is CASSQDLRTRPETQYF. The DNA of the CDR3 is TGTGCCAGCAGCCAAGATCTGCGGACTAGGCCAGAGACCCAGTACTTC.

The chain employs TRBV10-2 and TRBJ2-2; D is perhaps TRBD2 (5 bases). The CDR3 extends over 12 amino acids. Looked up from germline, CDR1 is WSHSY and CDR2 is SAAADI. Trimming took 10 bases from V and 6 from J, leaving 12 bases between them. The CDR3: CATRGNPGELFF. CDR3 in DNA: TGCGCCACCCGGGGTAACCCCGGGGAGCTGTTTTTT.

This clonotype was recorded once. This sequence joins TRBV6-2 or TRBV6-3 and TRBJ2-7; D not certain. Germline V gene lookup returns CDR1 MNHEY and CDR2 SVGEGT. The V and J ends lost 0 bases and 5 bases respectively, with 17 bases between them. This CDR3 is 16 amino acids long. This CDR3 reads CASSYSRSRLGHEQYF. The CDR3 DNA reads TGTGCCAGCAGTTACTCAAGGTCCAGGCTTGGCCACGAGCAGTACTTC.

The chain is built from TRBV4-1 and TRBJ2-5; maybe TRBD2 (6 bases). The CDR3 is 18 amino acids. V lost 0 bases, J lost 2 bases, and 19 bases lay in between. The germline gives CDR1 MGHRA, CDR2 YSYEKL. In DNA, the CDR3 is TGCGCCAGCAGCCAAGATACGGGAGCGCCCTCCCCGCAAGAGACCCAGTACTTC. Translation gives CASSQDTGAPSPQETQYF.

The gene calls are TRBV15 and TRBJ2-5; D gene unclear. Trimming pared 0 bases from V and 6 bases from J, leaving 14 bases between. The CDR3 totals 15 residues. Germline V gene sequence: CDR1 LNHNV, CDR2 YYDKDF (reference sequence). The CDR3 loop reads CATSRDSTFGQTQYF. Written as DNA, the CDR3 is TGTGCCACCAGCAGAGACAGTACCTTCGGGCAGACCCAGTACTTC.

J is TRBJ2-7 and V is TRBV6-6, with TRBD1 matching 9 bases. Germline-derived CDR1 and CDR2 are MNHNY and SVGAGI (reference sequence). After removal of 5 bases from V and 7 bases from J, the junction contained 12 bases not matched to a gene. The CDR3 length is 15 residues. This CDR3 is CASSTPDRGWGEQYF. The CDR3 DNA reads as TGTGCCAGCAGTACCCCGGACAGGGGCTGGGGTGAGCAGTACTTC.

This chain joins TRBV20-1 and TRBJ2-2; no reliable D call. The germline CDR1 and CDR2 sequences are DFQATT and SNEGSKA (reference sequence). This CDR3 comprises 12 residues. The V end was cut by 3 bases, the J end by 5 bases, with 7 bases between. The CDR3, as DNA: TGCAGTGCTAGTATTAGTACCGGGGAGCTGTTTTTT. Amino acid sequence: CSASISTGELFF.

The chain is built from TRBV6-2 or TRBV6-3 and TRBJ2-3; TRBD2 aligns across 9 bases. Per the germline V gene, CDR1 is MNHEY and CDR2 is SVGEGT. The CDR3 runs to 18 residues. J lost 4 bases, V lost 2 bases, and 13 bases had no gene match. As DNA, the CDR3 is TGTGCCAGCAGTTACGATGGCGGAGGACTAGCGCACGCAGATACGCAGTATTTT. This encodes CASSYDGGGLAHADTQYF.

In this sample, this clonotype turned up a few times. The rearrangement links TRBV2 to TRBJ2-3; 8 nucleotides line up with TRBD2. The V gene's germline CDR1 is SNHLY and CDR2 FYNNEI. The CDR3 loop spans 14 amino acids. The ends lost 10 bases at V and 4 bases at J; junction bases unmatched: 10. The CDR3 DNA sequence: TGTGCCATCACTGGGAGCGGGAGTCCAGATACGCAGTATTTT. Encoded protein: CAITGSGSPDTQYF.

The chain carries TRBV6-2 or TRBV6-3 and TRBJ2-1; 8 bases align to TRBD1. This CDR3 has 17 amino acids. After removal of 5 bases from V and 0 bases from J, the junction contained 9 bases not matched to a gene. In germline, CDR1 is MNHEY, CDR2 SVGEGT. CDR3 sequence reads: CASSTQRTGNSYNEQFF. The CDR3 bases are TGTGCCAGCAGTACCCAACGGACAGGGAACTCCTACAATGAGCAGTTCTTC.

The rearrangement links TRBV20-1 to TRBJ2-3; D possibly corresponds to TRBD2 (6 bases). Trimming left V 3 bases short and J 4 bases short, with 14 bases between. Germline V gene sequence: CDR1 DFQATT, CDR2 SNEGSKA (reference sequence). CDR3 length: 14 residues. The CDR3 bases are TGCAGTGCTAGTGTCGGGAGTGGAGCAGATACGCAGTATTTT. This gives the protein CSASVGSGADTQYF.

This sequence joins TRBV11-2 and TRBJ2-1, with TRBD1 matching 8 bases. There are 15 residues in the CDR3. V gave up 4 bases and J gave up 10 bases; unmatched junction bases: 12. The V gene's germline CDR1 is SGHAT and CDR2 FQNNGV. The DNA for the CDR3 is TGTGCCAGCAGCTCATCCGGGACAGGCCATGAAGAGCAGTTCTTC. Its translation is CASSSSGTGHEEQFF. The full variable domain, rest sourced from reference TRBV11-2 and TRBJ2-1, is EAGVAQSPRYKIIEKRQSVAFWCNPISGHATLYWYQQILGQGPKLLIQFQNNGVVDDSQLPKDRFSAERLKGVDSTLKIQPAKLEDSAVYLCASSSSGTGHEEQFFGPGTRLTVL.

The chain employs TRBV29-1 and TRBJ2-3; 9 bases align to TRBD2. With 7 bases clipped from V and 0 bases from J, the junction kept 5 bases outside the gene matches. The germline CDR1 and CDR2 sequences are SQVTM and ANQGSEA. The CDR3 loop spans 14 amino acids. This chain's CDR3 is CSGRLAVSTDTQYF. The CDR3 DNA follows: TGCAGCGGAAGACTAGCGGTTAGCACAGATACGCAGTATTTT.

This clonotype was found a few times. The chain links TRBV28 to TRBJ2-1; 7 nucleotides agree with TRBD2. Trimming cost V 5 bases and J 2 bases; bases outside gene matches: 9. This CDR3 region has 16 residues. Germline V gives CDR1 MDHEN, CDR2 SYDVKM. The CDR3 here is CASSLTGRRAYNEQFF. The CDR3 DNA reads as TGTGCCAGCAGTCTGACCGGGAGGCGGGCCTACAATGAGCAGTTCTTC.

This clonotype was seen more than once but under ten times. V is TRBV2 and J is TRBJ2-7; weak D call: TRBD1 (6 bases). There are 15 residues in the CDR3. The V and J ends lost 4 bases and 3 bases respectively, with 16 bases between them. In germline, CDR1 is SNHLY, CDR2 FYNNEI. The CDR3 DNA reads TGTGCCAGCAGTGCCGCCCCCGGACAGCACTACGAGCAGTACTTC. This gives the protein CASSAAPGQHYEQYF.

The sample holds a few counts of this clonotype. The rearrangement joins TRBV27 to TRBJ2-2, with 10 bases matching TRBD2. Germline lookup yields CDR1 MNHEY and CDR2 SMNVEV (reference sequence). The V gene end was trimmed by 4 bases and the J gene end by 5 bases; junction bases not matched to a gene: 7. The CDR3 has 16 amino acids. The CDR3 DNA reads as TGTGCCAGCAGTTCCCTAGCGGGGGACAAAACCGGGGAGCTGTTTTTT. It is translated as CASSSLAGDKTGELFF.

The gene calls are TRBV18 and TRBJ2-3; weak D call: TRBD2 (7 bases). CDR3 length: 15 amino acids. CDR1 and CDR2 (germline): KGHSH, LQKENI. The V end lost 4 bases, the J end lost 6 bases, and 17 bases lay between the germline ends. Here the CDR3 DNA reads TGTGCCAGCTCACTTGGACGCCGGGGGGCGGATACGCAGTATTTT. Protein product: CASSLGRRGADTQYF.

This chain uses TRBV23-1 with TRBJ2-5; possible D gene TRBD1, 6 bases. TRBV23-1 is marked as an open reading frame, function uncertain. This CDR3 comprises 16 residues. Trimming cost V 4 bases and J 3 bases, with 18 bases left between them. The CDR3 region is CASSRMEARGEETQYF. CDR3 sequence (DNA): TGCGCCAGCAGTCGAATGGAGGCCAGGGGTGAAGAGACCCAGTACTTC.

This chain joins TRBV30 and TRBJ2-7; D is uncertain. CDR3 length: 15 amino acids. V was pared by 3 bases and J by 5 bases, with 20 bases between. Germline values: CDR1 GTSNPN, CDR2 SVGIG (reference sequence). CDR3 residues: CAWRDPGPPRHEQYF. CDR3 bases: TGTGCCTGGAGGGATCCCGGGCCCCCTAGACACGAGCAGTACTTC.

CDR3: CASSPGRQETQYF. The CDR3 DNA is TGCGCCAGCAGCCCCGGGCGGCAGGAGACCCAGTACTTC. The J gene is TRBJ2-5, the V gene TRBV4-3; D is unclear. This CDR3 has 13 residues. Looked up from germline, CDR1 is LGHNA and CDR2 is YSLEER. V was clipped by 4 bases and J by 5 bases, with 11 bases between them.

J is TRBJ2-3 and V is TRBV6-1, with D uncertain. CDR1 is MNHNS and CDR2 is SASEGT in the germline V gene. This CDR3 is 12 amino acids long. V was cut by 1 base and J by 5 bases, with 4 bases left in between. The CDR3 loop is CASSEVLDTQYF. As DNA, the CDR3 is TGTGCCAGCAGTGAAGTATTAGATACGCAGTATTTT.

Written as DNA, the CDR3 is TGTGCCAGCAGTCCCTTAGCGGAGGGGTACAATGAGCAGTTCTTC. Translating gives CASSPLAEGYNEQFF. The V gene is TRBV6-1, the J gene TRBJ2-1; TRBD2 is a possible D gene (6 bases). Germline CDR1 reads MNHNS; CDR2 reads SASEGT. V was trimmed by 5 bases and J by 4 bases, leaving 15 bases between them. CDR3 size: 15 residues.

The chain employs TRBV20-1 and TRBJ2-7; a possible D gene is TRBD2 (5 bases). This CDR3 has 15 residues. Trimming left V 4 bases short and J 2 bases short, with 18 bases between. Germline loops: CDR1 DFQATT, CDR2 SNEGSKA (reference sequence). DNA of the CDR3: TGCAGTGCTACCACCCGGGGTAGCCGGGCCTACGAGCAGTACTTC. Its protein is CSATTRGSRAYEQYF.

This chain connects TRBV3-1 to TRBJ2-5, with 8 bases matching TRBD2. This CDR3 region has 16 residues. Germline trimming cut 3 bases from V and 0 bases from J; bases unmatched to any gene: 6. Germline CDR1 and CDR2: LGHDT and YNNKEL (reference sequence). CDR3: CASSHPGGPDQETQYF. DNA for the CDR3: TGTGCCAGCAGCCATCCGGGAGGGCCGGACCAAGAGACCCAGTACTTC.

V and J are TRBV6-6 and TRBJ2-7; 9 bases map to TRBD1. Losses at the gene ends were 6 bases for V and 0 bases for J; bases not matched to a gene: 6. This CDR3 comprises 15 residues. The germline V gene encodes CDR1 MNHNY and CDR2 SVGAGI (reference sequence). The CDR3 sequence: CASSLDRGTSYEQYF. The CDR3 DNA reads as TGTGCCAGCAGCTTGGACAGGGGCACCTCCTACGAGCAGTACTTC.

This clonotype has more than one count but fewer than ten. V gene TRBV29-1 combines with J gene TRBJ2-7, with D tentatively TRBD1 or TRBD2 (5 bases each). The CDR3 runs to 15 residues. Looked up from germline, CDR1 is SQVTM and CDR2 is ANQGSEA. Trimming shortened V by 5 bases and J by 1 base, and 18 bases separated the two germline ends. The CDR3 loop is CSVLVWGIESYEQYF. CDR3 coding DNA: TGCAGCGTTCTTGTCTGGGGGATAGAGTCCTACGAGCAGTACTTC.

The genes are TRBV12-3 or TRBV12-4 and TRBJ2-1, with 8 bases fitting TRBD2. The CDR3 loop spans 15 amino acids. J was trimmed by 0 bases and V by 7 bases; bases with no gene match: 5. In DNA, the CDR3 is TGTGCCAGCACCTTAAGCGGGGGCTCCTACAATGAGCAGTTCTTC. It specifies CASTLSGGSYNEQFF.

This clonotype has just a few counts. The chain links TRBV10-1 to TRBJ2-3; D call uncertain. V lost 5 bases, J lost 4 bases, and 13 bases lay in between. This CDR3 spans 14 amino acids. The germline V gene encodes CDR1 WNHNN and CDR2 SYGVQD (reference sequence). Written as DNA, the CDR3 is TGCGCCAGCAGTCCTGGGCTAGACCCAGATACGCAGTATTTT. It specifies CASSPGLDPDTQYF.

The chain couples TRBV19 to TRBJ2-3, with 8 bases fitting TRBD1. This CDR3 is built from 13 residues. After removal of 5 bases from V and 8 bases from J, the junction contained 6 bases not matched to a gene. Germline V gene lookup returns CDR1 LNHDA and CDR2 SQIVND (reference sequence). The CDR3 region is CASSGVDRGTQYF. The CDR3 nucleotides are TGTGCCAGTAGTGGAGTTGACAGGGGTACGCAGTATTTT.

The chain is built from TRBV12-3 or TRBV12-4 and TRBJ2-2; no definite D call. V lost 2 bases to trimming and J lost 7 bases, with 5 bases between them. There are 12 residues in the CDR3. In DNA form, the CDR3 reads TGTGCCAGCAGTTTATCAGTCGGGGAGCTGTTTTTT. Translated: CASSLSVGELFF.

This clonotype showed up just a few times. This chain connects TRBV11-2 to TRBJ2-5, with D unresolved. The CDR3 runs to 16 residues. V was cut by 2 bases and J by 1 base, with 14 bases left in between. The germline CDR1 and CDR2 sequences are SGHAT and FQNNGV. Here the CDR3 DNA reads TGTGCCAGCAGCTTAAAGAGGTGGGGTCTCCAAGAGACCCAGTACTTC. This codes for CASSLKRWGLQETQYF.

The gene calls are TRBV29-1 and TRBJ2-4; TRBD2 matches 11 bases. The CDR3 sequence is 14 residues long. Trimming took 6 bases from V and 9 from J; bases not matched to a gene: 10. CDR1 is SQVTM and CDR2 is ANQGSEA in the germline V gene. The CDR3: CSVTLAGAWTIQYF. As DNA, the CDR3 is TGCAGCGTCACACTAGCGGGAGCCTGGACCATTCAGTACTTC.